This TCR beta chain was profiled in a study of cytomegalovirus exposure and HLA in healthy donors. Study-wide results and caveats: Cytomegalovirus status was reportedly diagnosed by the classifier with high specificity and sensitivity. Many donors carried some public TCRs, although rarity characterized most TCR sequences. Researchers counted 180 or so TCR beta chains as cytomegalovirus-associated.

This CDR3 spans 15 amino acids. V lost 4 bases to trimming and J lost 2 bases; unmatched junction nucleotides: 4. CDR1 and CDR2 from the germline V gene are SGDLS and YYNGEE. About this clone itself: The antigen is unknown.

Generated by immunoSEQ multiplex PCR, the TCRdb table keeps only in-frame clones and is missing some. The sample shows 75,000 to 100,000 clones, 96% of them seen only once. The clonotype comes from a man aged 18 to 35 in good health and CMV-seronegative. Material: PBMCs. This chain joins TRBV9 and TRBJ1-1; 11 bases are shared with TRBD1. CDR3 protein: CASSTGTGGNTEAFF. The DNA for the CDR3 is TGTGCCAGCAGCACCGGGACAGGGGGTAACACTGAAGCTTTCTTT.